These T cell receptor beta chains were read from a single sample in a study of graft-versus-host responses after intestinal transplantation. The protocol was immunoSEQ multiplex PCR, while the TCRdb copy is restricted to in-frame clones and leaves out a portion. The data show some 90,000 clones, with 75% to 90% seen just once and roughly 0.099% held by the top ten. The antigens for these receptors are not known. This specimen was unstimulated CD4+ T cells sorted from spleen or lymph node cells, taken before intestinal transplant. The receptor source for this set is a human donor who received an intestinal transplant. Both conserved end residues are part of each CDR3. Fields, in order: CDR3 protein, CDR3 DNA, clone size, D gene, CDR3 length, V gene, J gene. D genes are given only for firm matches. For some rows the clone size is stated as once, few or many, or as a class when expanded; others skip it.

CDR3: CASSETLGATQYF; DNA: TGTGCCAGCAGTGAAACCCTGGGGGCTACGCAGTATTTT; size: once; D: -; length: 13; V: TRBV2; J: TRBJ2-3
CDR3: CASSEPGQGDPEAFF; DNA: TGTGCCAGCAGTGAACCGGGACAGGGCGATCCTGAAGCTTTCTTT; size: few; D: TRBD1; length: 15; V: TRBV25-1; J: TRBJ1-1
CDR3: CASSRHRDGHYEQYF; DNA: TGTGCCAGCAGCCGCCACAGGGACGGGCACTACGAGCAGTACTTC; size: -; D: -; length: 15; V: TRBV13; J: TRBJ2-7
CDR3: CASSQRDRGSRKLFF; DNA: TGTGCCAGCAGCCAAAGGGACAGGGGCTCCCGAAAACTGTTTTTT; size: once; D: TRBD1; length: 15; V: TRBV14; J: TRBJ1-4
CDR3: CASSLSPAEGYNEQFF; DNA: TGTGCCAGCAGCTTATCCCCGGCGGAGGGTTACAATGAGCAGTTCTTC; size: -; D: -; length: 16; V: TRBV7-2; J: TRBJ2-1
CDR3: CASHPARFSEKLFF; DNA: TGTGCCAGCCATCCCGCGCGCTTCTCTGAAAAACTGTTTTTT; size: -; D: -; length: 14; V: TRBV2; J: TRBJ1-4
CDR3: CASSSSGTQYEQFF; DNA: TGTGCCAGTAGCTCTAGCGGAACACAATATGAGCAGTTCTTC; size: -; D: TRBD2; length: 14; V: TRBV19; J: TRBJ2-1
CDR3: CASSQGTSGAADTQYF; DNA: TGTGCCAGCAGCCAGGGGACTAGCGGGGCCGCAGATACGCAGTATTTT; size: -; D: TRBD2; length: 16; V: TRBV7-9; J: TRBJ2-3
CDR3: CASSTWEGPNYGYTF; DNA: TGTGCCAGCAGCACCTGGGAGGGGCCCAACTATGGCTACACCTTC; size: -; D: -; length: 15; V: TRBV21-1; J: TRBJ1-2
CDR3: CASSSDRGGEQYF; DNA: TGTGCCAGCAGCTCAGATAGAGGAGGCGAGCAGTACTTC; size: -; D: -; length: 13; V: TRBV7-6; J: TRBJ2-7
CDR3: CASSPRTSGGIGTQYF; DNA: TGTGCCAGCAGCCCCCGGACTAGCGGGGGGATTGGGACCCAGTACTTC; size: -; D: TRBD2; length: 16; V: TRBV9; J: TRBJ2-5
CDR3: CASSFDSRIQYF; DNA: TGTGCCAGCAGCTTTGATAGCCGCATTCAGTACTTC; size: once; D: -; length: 12; V: TRBV5-4; J: TRBJ2-4
CDR3: CASKEGPKPIEQYF; DNA: TGTGCCAGCAAGGAGGGGCCCAAGCCGATAGAGCAGTACTTC; size: -; D: -; length: 14; V: TRBV6-5; J: TRBJ2-5
CDR3: CASSTGTGGEKLFF; DNA: TGCGCCAGCAGCACCGGGACAGGGGGTGAAAAACTGTTTTTT; size: -; D: TRBD1; length: 14; V: TRBV5-1; J: TRBJ1-4
CDR3: CASTKPGLEETQYF; DNA: TGCGCCAGCACCAAGCCAGGACTCGAAGAGACCCAGTACTTC; size: -; D: -; length: 14; V: TRBV5-1; J: TRBJ2-5
CDR3: CASRPETANGEQYF; DNA: TGTGCCAGCAGACCTGAGACTGCCAACGGCGAGCAGTACTTC; size: -; D: -; length: 14; V: TRBV6-6; J: TRBJ2-7
CDR3: CASSPLAGPNEKLFF; DNA: TGCGCCAGCAGCCCCTTGGCAGGGCCGAATGAAAAACTGTTTTTT; size: -; D: -; length: 15; V: TRBV5-1; J: TRBJ1-4
CDR3: CASSLASLTDTQYF; DNA: TGTGCCAGCAGCTTAGCGTCTTTGACAGATACGCAGTATTTT; size: -; D: -; length: 14; V: TRBV11-2; J: TRBJ2-3
CDR3: CATTSDSNQPQHF; DNA: TGTGCCACCACGTCAGATAGCAATCAGCCCCAGCATTTT; size: -; D: -; length: 13; V: TRBV15; J: TRBJ1-5
CDR3: CASSEHLDRGRETQYF; DNA: TGTGCCAGCAGTGAACATCTGGACAGGGGGCGGGAGACCCAGTACTTC; size: -; D: TRBD1; length: 16; V: TRBV6-1; J: TRBJ2-5
CDR3: CASKEAGDYTEAFF; DNA: TGCGCCAGCAAGGAGGCTGGGGACTACACTGAAGCTTTCTTT; size: once; D: -; length: 14; V: TRBV5-1; J: TRBJ1-1
CDR3: CASSFGQGAVSPLHF; DNA: TGTGCCAGCAGTTTCGGGCAGGGGGCGGTTTCACCCCTCCACTTT; size: few; D: TRBD1; length: 15; V: TRBV27; J: TRBJ1-6
CDR3: CASSVSRGNYGYTF; DNA: TGTGCCAGCAGCGTCAGCAGGGGGAACTATGGCTACACCTTC; size: -; D: TRBD1; length: 14; V: TRBV9; J: TRBJ1-2
CDR3: CASSVGASGGPQETQYF; DNA: TGTGCCAGCAGCGTAGGAGCTAGCGGGGGGCCTCAAGAGACCCAGTACTTC; size: -; D: TRBD2; length: 17; V: TRBV9; J: TRBJ2-5
CDR3: CASSLGGSGGITDTQYF; DNA: TGCGCCAGCAGCTTGGGAGGTAGCGGGGGGATCACAGATACGCAGTATTTT; size: -; D: TRBD2; length: 17; V: TRBV5-1; J: TRBJ2-3
CDR3: CASSMGDIKNTEAFF; DNA: TGTGCCAGTAGTATGGGGGACATCAAGAACACTGAAGCTTTCTTT; size: -; D: -; length: 15; V: TRBV19; J: TRBJ1-1
CDR3: CASSPRTSGGTYEQYF; DNA: TGTGCCAGCAGCCCCCGGACTAGCGGGGGGACCTACGAGCAGTACTTC; size: -; D: TRBD2; length: 16; V: TRBV7-2; J: TRBJ2-7
CDR3: CASSFSGFYTF; DNA: TGTGCCAGCAGTTTTTCTGGCTTCTACACCTTC; size: -; D: -; length: 11; V: TRBV6-5; J: TRBJ1-2
CDR3: CASSPPGDYGYTF; DNA: TGTGCCAGCTCACCACCCGGGGACTATGGCTACACCTTC; size: -; D: -; length: 13; V: TRBV18; J: TRBJ1-2
CDR3: CASSSGGGQYF; DNA: TGTGCCAGCAGTTCCGGGGGGGGTCAGTACTTC; size: -; D: TRBD2; length: 11; V: TRBV6-5; J: TRBJ2-4
CDR3: CAGSRGSGDTIYF; DNA: TGTGCCGGCAGTCGGGGATCTGGAGACACCATATATTTT; size: -; D: -; length: 13; V: TRBV7-8; J: TRBJ1-3
CDR3: CASSLAGTSEDTQYF; DNA: TGCGCCAGCAGCTTGGCCGGGACTAGCGAAGATACGCAGTATTTT; size: -; D: TRBD2; length: 15; V: TRBV5-1; J: TRBJ2-3
CDR3: CASSQVGTGGRLAF; DNA: TGTGCCAGCAGCCAAGTTGGGACAGGGGGGCGCTTGGCCTTC; size: -; D: TRBD1; length: 14; V: TRBV14; J: TRBJ1-2
CDR3: CASSPRGGQTPEAFF; DNA: TGTGCCAGCAGCCCTCGGGGGGGACAGACCCCTGAAGCTTTCTTT; size: -; D: TRBD1; length: 15; V: TRBV11-2; J: TRBJ1-1
CDR3: CASSPDRVYGYTF; DNA: TGTGCCAGCAGCCCCGACAGGGTGTATGGCTACACCTTC; size: -; D: TRBD1; length: 13; V: TRBV5-6; J: TRBJ1-2
CDR3: CASSGGTGSSPLHF; DNA: TGTGCCAGCAGTGGGGGGACAGGGTCCTCACCCCTCCACTTT; size: -; D: TRBD1; length: 14; V: TRBV2; J: TRBJ1-6
CDR3: CASSLGGRGGEQYF; DNA: TGTGCCAGCAGCTTAGGGGGCCGGGGGGGTGAGCAGTACTTC; size: -; D: TRBD2; length: 14; V: TRBV11-2; J: TRBJ2-7
CDR3: CASSQRASGVYNEQFF; DNA: TGTGCCAGCAGCCAGAGGGCTAGCGGGGTCTACAATGAGCAGTTCTTC; size: -; D: TRBD2; length: 16; V: TRBV7-2; J: TRBJ2-1
CDR3: CASSYERGNTGELFF; DNA: TGTGCCAGCAGTTACGAGCGGGGGAACACCGGGGAGCTGTTTTTT; size: -; D: TRBD2; length: 15; V: TRBV6-6; J: TRBJ2-2
CDR3: CASSPQTGGGLSQPQHF; DNA: TGTGCCAGCAGTCCCCAGACAGGGGGCGGCCTCAGTCAGCCCCAGCATTTT; size: -; D: TRBD1; length: 17; V: TRBV27; J: TRBJ1-5
CDR3: CASSGTSGGSYEQYF; DNA: TGTGCCAGCAGTGGGACTAGCGGGGGCTCCTACGAGCAGTACTTC; size: -; D: TRBD2; length: 15; V: TRBV6-5; J: TRBJ2-7
CDR3: CASSPLVPSSGANVLTF; DNA: TGTGCCAGCTCACCATTAGTCCCGAGCTCTGGGGCCAACGTCCTGACTTTC; size: once; D: -; length: 17; V: TRBV18; J: TRBJ2-6
CDR3: CASSGGRGGGTEAFF; DNA: TGTGCCAGCAGTGGGGGTCGAGGGGGGGGTACTGAAGCTTTCTTT; size: -; D: -; length: 15; V: TRBV2; J: TRBJ1-1
CDR3: CSVDWGRGTEAFF; DNA: TGCAGCGTTGATTGGGGGAGGGGCACTGAAGCTTTCTTT; size: -; D: -; length: 13; V: TRBV29-1; J: TRBJ1-1
CDR3: CASSESGGQPQHF; DNA: TGCGCCAGCAGTGAGTCGGGGGGTCAGCCCCAGCATTTT; size: -; D: -; length: 13; V: TRBV10-1; J: TRBJ1-5
CDR3: CASSPGTSGGPSSYNEQFF; DNA: TGTGCCAGCAGCCCCGGGACTAGCGGGGGGCCGAGCTCCTACAATGAGCAGTTCTTC; size: -; D: TRBD2; length: 19; V: TRBV7-9; J: TRBJ2-1
CDR3: CASTKSTGELFF; DNA: TGTGCCAGCACCAAATCCACCGGGGAGCTGTTTTTT; size: -; D: -; length: 12; V: TRBV6-5; J: TRBJ2-2
CDR3: CSVESGGAENIQYF; DNA: TGCAGCGTTGAATCGGGGGGCGCGGAAAACATTCAGTACTTC; size: -; D: -; length: 14; V: TRBV29-1; J: TRBJ2-4
CDR3: CASSYEATHYGYTF; DNA: TGTGCCAGCAGTTACGAAGCAACCCACTATGGCTACACCTTC; size: -; D: -; length: 14; V: TRBV6-5; J: TRBJ1-2
CDR3: CASSPTGDTEAFF; DNA: TGCGCCAGCAGCCCGACAGGGGACACTGAAGCTTTCTTT; size: -; D: TRBD1; length: 13; V: TRBV5-1; J: TRBJ1-1
CDR3: CASSYGTPNYGYTF; DNA: TGTGCCAGCAGTTATGGGACACCTAACTATGGCTACACCTTC; size: -; D: -; length: 14; V: TRBV7-9; J: TRBJ1-2
CDR3: CASRAVNEQFF; DNA: TGCGCCAGCAGGGCCGTTAATGAGCAGTTCTTC; size: -; D: -; length: 11; V: TRBV5-1; J: TRBJ2-1
CDR3: CASSRDWGNNEQFF; DNA: TGTGCCAGCAGCCGGGACTGGGGTAACAATGAGCAGTTCTTC; size: -; D: -; length: 14; V: TRBV7-2; J: TRBJ2-1